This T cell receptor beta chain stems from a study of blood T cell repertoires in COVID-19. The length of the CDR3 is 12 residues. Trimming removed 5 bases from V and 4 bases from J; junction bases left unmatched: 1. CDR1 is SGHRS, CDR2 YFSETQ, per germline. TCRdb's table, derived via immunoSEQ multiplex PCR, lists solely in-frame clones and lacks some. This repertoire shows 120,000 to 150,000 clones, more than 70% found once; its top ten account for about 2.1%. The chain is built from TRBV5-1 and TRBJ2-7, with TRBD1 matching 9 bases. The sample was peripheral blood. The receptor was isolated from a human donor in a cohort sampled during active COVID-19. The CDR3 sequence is CASRQGAYEQYF. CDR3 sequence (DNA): TGCGCCAGCAGACAGGGGGCTTACGAGCAGTACTTC.